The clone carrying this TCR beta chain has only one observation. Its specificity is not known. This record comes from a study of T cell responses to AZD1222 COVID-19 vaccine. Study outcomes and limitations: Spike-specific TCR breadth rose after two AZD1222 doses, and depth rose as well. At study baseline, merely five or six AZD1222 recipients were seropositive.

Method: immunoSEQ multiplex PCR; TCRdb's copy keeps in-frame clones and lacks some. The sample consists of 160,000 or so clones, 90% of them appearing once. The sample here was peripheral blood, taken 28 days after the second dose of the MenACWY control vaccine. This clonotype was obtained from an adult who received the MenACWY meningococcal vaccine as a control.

CDR3 in amino acids: CASSQGMTEVGYGYTF. For the CDR3, the DNA is TGCGCCAGCAGCCAAGGGATGACAGAAGTTGGCTATGGCTACACCTTC. The chain carries TRBV4-3 and TRBJ1-2, with D possibly being TRBD1 (5 bases). The length of the CDR3 is 16 residues. The germline V and J ends were trimmed by 1 base and 4 bases, with 16 bases remaining between them. The germline V gene has CDR1 LGHNA and CDR2 YSLEER.